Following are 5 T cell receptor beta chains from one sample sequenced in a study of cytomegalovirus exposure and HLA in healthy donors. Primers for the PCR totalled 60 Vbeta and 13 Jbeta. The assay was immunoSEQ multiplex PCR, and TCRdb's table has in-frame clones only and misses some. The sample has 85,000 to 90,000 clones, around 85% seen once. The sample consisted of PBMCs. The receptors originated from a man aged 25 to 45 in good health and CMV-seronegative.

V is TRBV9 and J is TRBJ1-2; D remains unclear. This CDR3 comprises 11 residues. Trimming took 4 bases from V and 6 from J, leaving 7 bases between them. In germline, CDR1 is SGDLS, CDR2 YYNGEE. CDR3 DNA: TGTGCCAGCAGCACCGGTGATGGCTACACCTTC. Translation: CASSTGDGYTF.

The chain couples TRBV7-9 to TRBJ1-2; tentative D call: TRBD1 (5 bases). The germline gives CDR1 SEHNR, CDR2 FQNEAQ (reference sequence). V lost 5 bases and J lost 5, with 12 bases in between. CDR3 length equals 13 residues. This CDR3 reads CASSPDSDYGYTF. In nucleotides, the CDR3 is TGTGCCAGCAGCCCAGACAGCGATTATGGCTACACCTTC.

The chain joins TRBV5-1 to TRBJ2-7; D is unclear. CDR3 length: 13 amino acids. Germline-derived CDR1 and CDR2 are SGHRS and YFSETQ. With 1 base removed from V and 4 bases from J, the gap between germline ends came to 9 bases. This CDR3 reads CASSLQVEYEQYF. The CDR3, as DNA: TGCGCCAGCAGCTTGCAGGTGGAATACGAGCAGTACTTC.

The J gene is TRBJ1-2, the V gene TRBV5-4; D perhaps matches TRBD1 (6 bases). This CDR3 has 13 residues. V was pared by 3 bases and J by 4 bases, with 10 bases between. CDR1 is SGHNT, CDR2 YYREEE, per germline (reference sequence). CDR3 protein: CASSSDSLYGYTF. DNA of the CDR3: TGTGCCAGCAGCTCGGACAGCCTCTATGGCTACACCTTC.

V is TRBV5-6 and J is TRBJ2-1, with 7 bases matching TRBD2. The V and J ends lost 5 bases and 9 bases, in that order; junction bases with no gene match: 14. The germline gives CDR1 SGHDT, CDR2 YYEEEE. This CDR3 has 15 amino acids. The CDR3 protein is CASRPRDYFPPEQFF. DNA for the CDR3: TGTGCCAGCAGGCCGAGGGACTACTTCCCCCCTGAGCAGTTCTTC.